The 5 T cell receptor beta chains below were found in one sample sequenced in a study of cytomegalovirus exposure and HLA in healthy donors (dated by TCRdb to between 2016 and 2019). The library was prepared using the immunoSEQ multiplex PCR assay. For the multiplex PCR, a mixture combining 60 forward primers for TCR Vbeta segments and 13 reverse primers for TCR Jbeta segments was used. This is the immuneACCESS table as TCRdb keeps it, with only in-frame sequences that have V and J called. A part of the clones is gone; compared with another copy, unresolved V genes explain less than half, and the rest is unexplained. Within this sample are about 130,000 clones, with approximately 81% of them counted one time only. The ten largest clones take up 6% to 8% of the sample. Input material: PBMCs. The receptor set was obtained from a male donor in good health and CMV-seronegative.

This chain links TRBV11-3 with TRBJ2-2, with a possible D match to TRBD1 (6 bases). The V end was cut by 4 bases, the J end by 14 bases, with 14 bases between. Per the germline V gene, CDR1 is SGHNT and CDR2 is YENEEA. The CDR3 length is 12 residues. The CDR3 DNA sequence: TGTGCCAGCAGCTCCACAGGGTTGGAACTGTTTTTT. Encoded protein: CASSSTGLELFF.

The rearrangement joins TRBV19 to TRBJ2-1; possibly TRBD1 for D (6 bases). Germline V gene lookup returns CDR1 LNHDA and CDR2 SQIVND (reference sequence). This CDR3 is 15 amino acids long. V was trimmed by 10 bases and J by 0 bases, leaving 16 bases between them. The CDR3 DNA sequence: TGTGCCACCCGGACAGACAGGAGCTCCTACAATGAGCAGTTCTTC. It specifies CATRTDRSSYNEQFF.

The J gene is TRBJ1-2, the V gene TRBV5-1; D uncertain. Germline V gene lookup returns CDR1 SGHRS and CDR2 YFSETQ. The CDR3 contains 15 residues. Between the trimmed V and J ends, which lost 0 bases and 6 bases, there was a span of 15 bases. CDR3 region: CASSLVPGKGNGYTF. CDR3 DNA: TGCGCCAGCAGCTTGGTTCCGGGAAAGGGCAATGGCTACACCTTC.

This clone was seen a handful of times. V is TRBV5-6 and J is TRBJ2-1; 11 positions match TRBD1. The CDR3 covers 16 residues. Germline lookup yields CDR1 SGHDT and CDR2 YYEEEE. V lost 3 bases and J lost 6; bases outside the gene matches: 8. This chain's CDR3 is CASSSPGQGVLNEQFF. CDR3 in DNA: TGTGCCAGCAGCTCACCGGGACAGGGGGTTCTCAATGAGCAGTTCTTC.

This clone showed up just a few times. The rearrangement joins TRBV7-8 to TRBJ1-5; no clear D. In germline, CDR1 is SGHVS, CDR2 FQNEAQ. The V end was cut by 5 bases, the J end by 4 bases, with 18 bases between. The CDR3 is 16 residues long. CDR3 DNA: TGTGCCAGCAGCCCCCGGGGAGGAGGAGTAAATCAGCCCCAGCATTTT. Its protein product is CASSPRGGGVNQPQHF.